The 21 T cell receptor beta chains in this list originate from one sample, sequenced in a study of OX40 agonist ivuxolimab in advanced cancers. Data came from immunoSEQ multiplex PCR; TCRdb stores just in-frame clones and leaves some out. The repertoire has about 60,000 clones, 85% to 90% of them found once; the top ten carry roughly 7%. This sample comprised CD4+ or CD8+ T cells sorted from blood, obtained in a trial of the OX40 agonist ivuxolimab. All receptors derive from an adult with an advanced solid tumor such as melanoma, head and neck, liver or kidney cancer.

This clone has more than one count but fewer than ten. This chain joins TRBV9 and TRBJ2-5; 7 bases line up with TRBD2. This CDR3 has 13 amino acids. Germline CDR1 reads SGDLS; CDR2 reads YYNGEE. V shed 2 bases and J 2 bases; nucleotides not matched to a gene: 0. The CDR3 protein is CASSVRGQETQYF. As DNA, the CDR3 is TGTGCCAGCAGCGTGCGGGGGCAAGAGACCCAGTACTTC. Full variable domain (missing parts from reference TRBV9 and TRBJ2-5): DSGVTQTPKHLITATGQRVTLRCSPRSGDLSVYWYQQSLDQGLQFLIQYYNGEERAKGNILERFSAQQFPDLHSELNLSSLELGDSALYFCASSVRGQETQYFGPGTRLLVL.

In nucleotides, the CDR3 is TGTGCCAGCAGCCTCAGCGGGAGCTCCTACGAGCAGTACTTC. Translating gives CASSLSGSSYEQYF. The J gene is TRBJ2-7, the V gene TRBV7-9; TRBD2 agrees at 8 bases. V lost 5 bases, J lost 0 bases, and 3 bases stayed unmatched. This CDR3 has 14 amino acids. Germline-derived CDR1 and CDR2 are SEHNR and FQNEAQ (reference sequence).

V usage is TRBV5-1 and J usage is TRBJ2-1; possible D gene TRBD1, 6 bases. This CDR3 contains 15 residues. Between the trimmed V and J ends, which lost 7 bases and 0 bases, there was a span of 14 bases. CDR1 SGHRS and CDR2 YFSETQ come from the germline V gene. The DNA of the CDR3 is TGCGCCAGCGTTCGGGACACCGGCTCCTACAATGAGCAGTTCTTC. Translating gives CASVRDTGSYNEQFF.

The chain links TRBV5-1 to TRBJ2-5; 11 positions agree with TRBD2. J gave up 2 bases and V 2 bases, and 2 bases lay outside the gene matches. The CDR3 has 15 amino acids. The germline V gene encodes CDR1 SGHRS and CDR2 YFSETQ. CDR3 region: CASSFLAGGQETQYF. In DNA, the CDR3 is TGCGCCAGCAGCTTTTTAGCGGGAGGGCAAGAGACCCAGTACTTC.

The chain combines TRBV5-1 with TRBJ2-7; TRBD1 matches 10 bases. The trim removed 0 bases at V and 3 bases at J, leaving 6 bases unmatched. In germline, CDR1 is SGHRS, CDR2 YFSETQ. The CDR3 contains 16 residues. The CDR3 sequence: CASSLGFGQGGYEQYF. The CDR3 DNA is TGCGCCAGCAGCTTGGGTTTTGGACAGGGGGGCTACGAGCAGTACTTC.

The chain couples TRBV27 to TRBJ2-7, with no clear D. The CDR3 runs 13 residues. V was shortened by 5 bases and J by 7 bases, with 15 bases between the two germline ends. CDR1 is MNHEY and CDR2 is SMNVEV in the germline V gene (reference sequence). The CDR3 sequence: CASSTTPHLEQYF. DNA of the CDR3: TGTGCCAGCAGTACGACGCCCCATTTAGAGCAGTACTTC.

CDR3 amino acids: CASSRRVGTNEKLFF. The CDR3 coding sequence is TGTGCCAGCAGCCGCAGGGTGGGAACTAATGAAAAACTGTTTTTT. This chain links TRBV5-4 with TRBJ1-4; tentative D call: TRBD1 (5 bases). The CDR3 contains 15 residues. Germline V gene sequence: CDR1 SGHNT, CDR2 YYREEE (reference sequence). Trimming left V 4 bases short and J 1 base short, with 11 bases between.

A single count supports this clone. The chain joins TRBV9 to TRBJ2-5, with TRBD2 as a possible D gene (6 bases). Trimming took off 4 bases at V and 1 base at J, with 11 bases between the two ends. The CDR3 is 14 residues long. CDR1 is SGDLS, CDR2 YYNGEE, per germline. The CDR3 spells CASSLSGPQETQYF. The CDR3 nucleotides read TGTGCCAGCAGCTTAAGCGGGCCCCAAGAGACCCAGTACTTC.

This clone was picked up one time. In DNA, the CDR3 is TGTGCCAGCAGTTCAGGGGGCTATGGCTACACCTTC. Encoded protein: CASSSGGYGYTF. The gene calls are TRBV28 and TRBJ1-2; 7 bases fit TRBD1. There are 12 residues in the CDR3. Losses at the gene ends were 4 bases for V and 4 bases for J; bases not matched to a gene: 0. From germline, CDR1 is MDHEN and CDR2 SYDVKM.

This clone was seen just once. The genes are TRBV5-4 and TRBJ2-5; D ambiguous. CDR3 size: 15 residues. Between the trimmed V and J ends, which lost 0 bases and 2 bases, there was a span of 11 bases. In germline, CDR1 is SGHNT, CDR2 YYREEE (reference sequence). CDR3 bases: TGTGCCAGCAGCTTGGATGGGTCGAGACAAGAGACCCAGTACTTC. Protein sequence: CASSLDGSRQETQYF.

The chain recombines TRBV19 with TRBJ1-5; 7 bases are a match to TRBD1. The junction had 7 bases not matched to a gene; V was cut back by 5 bases and J by 3 bases. The CDR3 contains 15 residues. Germline-derived CDR1 and CDR2 are LNHDA and SQIVND (reference sequence). CDR3 sequence: CASSGRDSSNQPQHF. The CDR3, as DNA: TGTGCCAGTAGTGGGAGGGACAGCTCCAATCAGCCCCAGCATTTT.

This chain links TRBV5-1 with TRBJ2-3; TRBD2 is a possible D gene (5 bases). V shed 0 bases and J shed 4 bases, with 12 bases lying between them. The length of the CDR3 is 15 residues. From germline, CDR1 is SGHRS and CDR2 YFSETQ. The CDR3 DNA sequence: TGCGCCAGCAGCTTGGTCTCCCGAGCGGCAGATACGCAGTATTTT. This gives the protein CASSLVSRAADTQYF.

This chain uses TRBV7-3 with TRBJ2-5; 8 bases fit TRBD1. The CDR3 loop spans 15 amino acids. Germline-derived CDR1 and CDR2 are SGHTA and FQGTGA. J lost 6 bases, V lost 2 bases, and 8 bases had no gene match. As DNA, the CDR3 is TGTGCCAGCAGCTTAGATGCAGGGGGCCTGCAGACCCAGTACTTC. It encodes CASSLDAGGLQTQYF.

The gene calls are TRBV7-6 and TRBJ2-1, with D unclear. CDR3 size: 12 residues. V lost 4 bases and J 7 bases, leaving 8 bases between the germline ends. Germline V CDR1 and CDR2: SGHVS, FNYEAQ. CDR3: CASSSIGNEQFF. CDR3 bases: TGTGCCAGCAGCTCTATAGGGAATGAGCAGTTCTTC. Full variable domain (missing parts from reference TRBV7-6 and TRBJ2-1): GAGVSQSPRYKVTKRGQDVALRCDPISGHVSLYWYRQALGQGPEFLTYFNYEAQQDKSGLPNDRFSAERPEGSISTLTIQRTEQRDSAMYRCASSSIGNEQFFGPGTRLTVL.

This sequence joins TRBV15 and TRBJ1-4; weak D call: TRBD1 (6 bases). Trimming removed 5 bases at V and 1 base at J, with 11 bases between. The CDR3 runs to 15 residues. Germline loops: CDR1 LNHNV, CDR2 YYDKDF (reference sequence). The CDR3 protein is CATSHPRGTNEKLFF. In DNA, the CDR3 is TGTGCCACCAGCCACCCCAGGGGAACTAATGAAAAACTGTTTTTT. Full variable domain (outside the CDR3, taken from reference TRBV15 and TRBJ1-4): DAMVIQNPRYQVTQFGKPVTLSCSQTLNHNVMYWYQQKSSQAPKLLFHYYDKDFNNEADTPDNFQSRRPNTSFCFLDIRSPGLGDTAMYLCATSHPRGTNEKLFFGSGTQLSVL.

This chain connects TRBV6-1 to TRBJ2-7; 10 positions match TRBD1. The trim removed 6 bases at V and 6 bases at J, leaving 11 bases unmatched. Looked up from germline, CDR1 is MNHNS and CDR2 is SASEGT. The CDR3 runs to 15 residues. CDR3 nucleotide sequence: TGTGCCAGCAGCACGACAGGGGGCTCCTTCCTCGAGCAGTACTTC. This gives the protein CASSTTGGSFLEQYF.

V usage is TRBV6-1 and J usage is TRBJ2-5; D unresolved. V lost 5 bases and J lost 5, with 6 bases in between. The CDR3 is 11 amino acids. From germline, CDR1 is MNHNS and CDR2 SASEGT. CDR3 loop: CASSTMETQYF. CDR3 nucleotides: TGTGCCAGCAGTACCATGGAGACCCAGTACTTC.

This clone is a singleton in its sample. CDR3 region: CASRFVISGEQYF. CDR3 bases: TGTGCCAGCCGATTCGTAATTAGTGGCGAGCAGTACTTC. This chain uses TRBV27 with TRBJ2-7; D gene unclear. The CDR3 is made up of 13 amino acids. The V gene's germline CDR1 is MNHEY and CDR2 SMNVEV (reference sequence). Trimming took off 8 bases at V and 6 bases at J, with 17 bases between the two ends.

This rearrangement joins TRBV6-5 to TRBJ2-7, with unresolved D. Trimming shortened V by 8 bases and J by 4 bases, and 15 bases separated the two germline ends. CDR3 length: 13 residues. CDR1 is MNHEY and CDR2 is SVGAGI in the germline V gene. CDR3 sequence: CASALRADYEQYF. The CDR3 DNA sequence: TGTGCCAGCGCCCTACGTGCCGATTACGAGCAGTACTTC.

V and J are TRBV9 and TRBJ2-2; maybe TRBD1 (5 bases). Germline lookup yields CDR1 SGDLS and CDR2 YYNGEE. The CDR3 consists of 14 residues. The ends were cut back, 5 bases at V and 0 bases at J, with 8 bases in the middle. CDR3 nucleotide sequence: TGTGCCAGCAGGAGGACACCGAACACCGGGGAGCTGTTTTTT. Protein sequence: CASRRTPNTGELFF.

The chain combines TRBV10-3 with TRBJ1-5, with 8 nucleotides matching TRBD1. V shed 2 bases, J shed 7 bases, and the junction held 1 base outside the gene matches. The germline CDR1 and CDR2 sequences are ENHRY and SYGVKD. This CDR3 region has 13 residues. The CDR3 here is CAISEDRGQPQHF. In DNA, the CDR3 is TGTGCCATCAGTGAGGACAGGGGCCAGCCCCAGCATTTT.